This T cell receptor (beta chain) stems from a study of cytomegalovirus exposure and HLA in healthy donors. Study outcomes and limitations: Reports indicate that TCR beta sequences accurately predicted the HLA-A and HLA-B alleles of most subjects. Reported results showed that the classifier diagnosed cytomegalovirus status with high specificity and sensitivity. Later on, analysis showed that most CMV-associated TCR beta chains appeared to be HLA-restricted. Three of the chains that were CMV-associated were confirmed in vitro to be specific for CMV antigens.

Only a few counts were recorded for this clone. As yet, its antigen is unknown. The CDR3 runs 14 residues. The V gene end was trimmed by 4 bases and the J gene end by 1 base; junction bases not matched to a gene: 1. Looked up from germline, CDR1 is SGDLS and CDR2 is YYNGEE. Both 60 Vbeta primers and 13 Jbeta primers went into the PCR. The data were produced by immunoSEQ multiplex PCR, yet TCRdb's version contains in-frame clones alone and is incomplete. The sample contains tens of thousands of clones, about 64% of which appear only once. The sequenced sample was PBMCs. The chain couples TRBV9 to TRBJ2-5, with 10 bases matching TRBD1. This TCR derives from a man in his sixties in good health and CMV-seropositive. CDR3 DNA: TGTGCCAGCAGCAGGACAGGGGGCCAAGAGACCCAGTACTTC. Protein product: CASSRTGGQETQYF.